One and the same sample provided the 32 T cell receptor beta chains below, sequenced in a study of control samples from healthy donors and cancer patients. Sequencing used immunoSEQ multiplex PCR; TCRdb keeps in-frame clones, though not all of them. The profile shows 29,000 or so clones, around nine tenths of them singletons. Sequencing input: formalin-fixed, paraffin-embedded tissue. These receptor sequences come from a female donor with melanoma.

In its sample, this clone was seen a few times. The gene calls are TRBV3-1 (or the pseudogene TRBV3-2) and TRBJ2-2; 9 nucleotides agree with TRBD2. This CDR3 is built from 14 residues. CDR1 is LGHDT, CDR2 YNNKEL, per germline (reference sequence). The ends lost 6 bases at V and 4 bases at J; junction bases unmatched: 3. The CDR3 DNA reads TGTGCCAGCAGAGCGGGAGGAGGCACCGGGGAGCTGTTTTTT. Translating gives CASRAGGGTGELFF.

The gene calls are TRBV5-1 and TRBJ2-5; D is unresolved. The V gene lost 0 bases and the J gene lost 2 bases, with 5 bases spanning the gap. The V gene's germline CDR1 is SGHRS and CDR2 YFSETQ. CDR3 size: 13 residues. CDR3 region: CASSLGIQETQYF. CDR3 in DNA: TGCGCCAGCAGCTTGGGGATACAAGAGACCCAGTACTTC.

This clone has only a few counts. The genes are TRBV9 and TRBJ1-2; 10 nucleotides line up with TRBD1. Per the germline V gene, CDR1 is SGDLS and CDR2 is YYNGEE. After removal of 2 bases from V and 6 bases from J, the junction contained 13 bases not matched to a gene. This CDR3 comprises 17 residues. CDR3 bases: TGTGCCAGCAGCGTCTCGCTCACCCGACAGGGGGCGAATGGCTACACCTTC. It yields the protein CASSVSLTRQGANGYTF. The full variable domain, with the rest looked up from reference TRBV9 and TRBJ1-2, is DSGVTQTPKHLITATGQRVTLRCSPRSGDLSVYWYQQSLDQGLQFLIQYYNGEERAKGNILERFSAQQFPDLHSELNLSSLELGDSALYFCASSVSLTRQGANGYTFGSGTRLTVV.

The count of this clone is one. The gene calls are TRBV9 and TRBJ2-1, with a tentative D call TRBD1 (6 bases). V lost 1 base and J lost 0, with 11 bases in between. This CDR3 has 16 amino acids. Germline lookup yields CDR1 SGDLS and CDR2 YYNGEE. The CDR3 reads CASSVSGVTSYNEQFF. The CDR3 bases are TGTGCCAGCAGCGTATCAGGGGTGACCTCCTACAATGAGCAGTTCTTC.

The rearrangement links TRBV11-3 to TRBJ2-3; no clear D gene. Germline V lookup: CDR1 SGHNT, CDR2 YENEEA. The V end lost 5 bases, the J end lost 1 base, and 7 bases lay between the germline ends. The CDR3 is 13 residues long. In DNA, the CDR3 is TGTGCCAGCAGCCATCGGGGCACAGATACGCAGTATTTT. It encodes CASSHRGTDTQYF.

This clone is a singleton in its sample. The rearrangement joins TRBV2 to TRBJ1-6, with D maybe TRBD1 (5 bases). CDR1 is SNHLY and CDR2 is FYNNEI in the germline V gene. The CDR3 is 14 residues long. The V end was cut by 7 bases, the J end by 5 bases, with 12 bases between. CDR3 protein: CASTAVGDNSPLHF. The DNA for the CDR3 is TGTGCCAGCACCGCGGTAGGGGATAATTCACCCCTCCACTTT.

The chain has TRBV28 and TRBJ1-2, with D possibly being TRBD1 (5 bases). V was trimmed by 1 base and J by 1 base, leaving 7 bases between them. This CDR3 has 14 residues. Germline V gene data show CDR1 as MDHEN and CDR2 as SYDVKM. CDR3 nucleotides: TGTGCCAGCAGTTTATTTGGGGGTAACTATGGCTACACCTTC. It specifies CASSLFGGNYGYTF.

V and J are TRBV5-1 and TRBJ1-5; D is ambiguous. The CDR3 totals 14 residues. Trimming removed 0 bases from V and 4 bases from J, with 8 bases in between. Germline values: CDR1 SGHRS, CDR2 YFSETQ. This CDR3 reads CASSLGSMNQPQHF. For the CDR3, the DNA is TGCGCCAGCAGCTTGGGGTCGATGAATCAGCCCCAGCATTTT.

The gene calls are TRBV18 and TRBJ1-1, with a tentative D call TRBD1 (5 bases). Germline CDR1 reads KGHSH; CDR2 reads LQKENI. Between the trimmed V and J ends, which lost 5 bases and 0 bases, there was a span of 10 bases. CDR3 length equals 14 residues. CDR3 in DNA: TGTGCCAGCTCATCTACGGGACTGAACACTGAAGCTTTCTTT. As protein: CASSSTGLNTEAFF.

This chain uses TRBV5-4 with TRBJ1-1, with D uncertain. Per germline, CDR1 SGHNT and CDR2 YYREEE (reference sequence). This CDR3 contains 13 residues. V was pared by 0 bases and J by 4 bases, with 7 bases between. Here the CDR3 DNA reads TGTGCCAGCAGCTTGGACAGCACCACTGAAGCTTTCTTT. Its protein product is CASSLDSTTEAFF. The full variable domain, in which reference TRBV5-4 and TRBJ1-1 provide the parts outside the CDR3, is ETGVTQSPTHLIKTRGQQVTLRCSSQSGHNTVSWYQQALGQGPQFIFQYYREEENGRGNFPPRFSGLQFPNYSSELNVNALELDDSALYLCASSLDSTTEAFFGQGTRLTVV.

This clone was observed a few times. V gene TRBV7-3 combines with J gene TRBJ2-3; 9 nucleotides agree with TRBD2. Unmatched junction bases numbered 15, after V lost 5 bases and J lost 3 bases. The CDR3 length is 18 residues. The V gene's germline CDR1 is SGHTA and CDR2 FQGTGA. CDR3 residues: CASSPFHGGRAITDTQYF. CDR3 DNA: TGTGCCAGCAGCCCCTTTCATGGCGGGAGGGCCATAACAGATACGCAGTATTTT.

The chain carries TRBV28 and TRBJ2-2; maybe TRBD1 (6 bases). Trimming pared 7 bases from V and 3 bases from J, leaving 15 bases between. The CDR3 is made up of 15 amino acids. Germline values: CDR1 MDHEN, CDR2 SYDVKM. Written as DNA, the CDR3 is TGTGCCAGCAATGTTGGGGGCTTACACACCGGGGAGCTGTTTTTT. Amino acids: CASNVGGLHTGELFF. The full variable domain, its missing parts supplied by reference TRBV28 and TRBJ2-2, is DVKVTQSSRYLVKRTGEKVFLECVQDMDHENMFWYRQDPGLGLRLIYFSYDVKMKEKGDIPEGYSVSREKKERFSLILESASTNQTSMYLCASNVGGLHTGELFFGEGSRLTVL.

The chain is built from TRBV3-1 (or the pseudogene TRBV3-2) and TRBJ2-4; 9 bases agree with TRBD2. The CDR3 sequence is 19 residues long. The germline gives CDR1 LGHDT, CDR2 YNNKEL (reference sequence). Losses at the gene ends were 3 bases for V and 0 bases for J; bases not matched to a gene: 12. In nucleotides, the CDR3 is TGTGCCAGCAGCCAGGCCCTGACTAGCGGATACTTAGCCAAAAACATTCAGTACTTC. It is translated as CASSQALTSGYLAKNIQYF.

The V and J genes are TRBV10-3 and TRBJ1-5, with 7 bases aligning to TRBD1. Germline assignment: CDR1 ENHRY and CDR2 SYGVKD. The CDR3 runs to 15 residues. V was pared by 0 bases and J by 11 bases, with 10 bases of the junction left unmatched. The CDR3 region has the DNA TGTGCCATCAGTGAGTCCGGCAGACAGGGTGAGTCCCAGCATTTT. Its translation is CAISESGRQGESQHF.

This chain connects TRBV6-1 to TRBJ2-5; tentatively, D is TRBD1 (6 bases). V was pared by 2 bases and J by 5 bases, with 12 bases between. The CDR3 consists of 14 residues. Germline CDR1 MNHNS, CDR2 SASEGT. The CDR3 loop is CASSESYRVETQYF. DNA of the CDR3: TGTGCCAGCAGTGAATCGTACAGGGTGGAGACCCAGTACTTC.

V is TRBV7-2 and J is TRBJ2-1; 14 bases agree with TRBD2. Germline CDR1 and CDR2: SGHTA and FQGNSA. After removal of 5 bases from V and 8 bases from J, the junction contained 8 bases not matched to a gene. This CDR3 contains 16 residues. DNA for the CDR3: TGTGCCAGCAGCCCCTCAGGACTAGCGGGGGGAGATGAGCAGTTCTTC. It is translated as CASSPSGLAGGDEQFF.

CDR3: CATSRAGLVANYGYTF. In DNA form, the CDR3 reads TGTGCCACCAGCAGAGCCGGACTAGTAGCTAACTATGGCTACACCTTC. V gene TRBV15 combines with J gene TRBJ1-2; no firm D call. This CDR3 region has 16 residues. The ends were cut back, 1 base at V and 0 bases at J, with 12 bases in the middle. The V gene's germline CDR1 is LNHNV and CDR2 YYDKDF (reference sequence).

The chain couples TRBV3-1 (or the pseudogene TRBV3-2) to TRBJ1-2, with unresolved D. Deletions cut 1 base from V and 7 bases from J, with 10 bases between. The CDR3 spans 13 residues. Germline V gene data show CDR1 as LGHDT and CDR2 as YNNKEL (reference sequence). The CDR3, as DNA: TGTGCCAGCAGCCAAGTCCCCGACCGTGGCTACACCTTC. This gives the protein CASSQVPDRGYTF.

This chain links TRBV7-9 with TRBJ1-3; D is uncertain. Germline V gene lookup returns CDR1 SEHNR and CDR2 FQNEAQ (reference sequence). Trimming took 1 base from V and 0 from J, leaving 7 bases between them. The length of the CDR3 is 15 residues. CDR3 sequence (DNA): TGTGCCAGCAGCTTAGGGAGTTACTCTGGAAACACCATATATTTT. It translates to CASSLGSYSGNTIYF.

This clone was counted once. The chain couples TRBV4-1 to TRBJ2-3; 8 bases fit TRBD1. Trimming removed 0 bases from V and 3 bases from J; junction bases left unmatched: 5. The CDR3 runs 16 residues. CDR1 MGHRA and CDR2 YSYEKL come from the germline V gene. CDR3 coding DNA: TGCGCCAGCAGCCAAGAAGGCAGGGGGCGTACAGATACGCAGTATTTT. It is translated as CASSQEGRGRTDTQYF.

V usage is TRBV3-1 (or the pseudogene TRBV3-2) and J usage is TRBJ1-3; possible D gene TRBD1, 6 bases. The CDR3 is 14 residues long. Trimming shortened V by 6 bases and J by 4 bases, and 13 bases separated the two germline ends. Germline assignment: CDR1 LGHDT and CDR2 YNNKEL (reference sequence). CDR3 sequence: CASSVWGLGNTIYF. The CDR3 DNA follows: TGTGCCAGCAGTGTCTGGGGGCTCGGAAACACCATATATTTT.

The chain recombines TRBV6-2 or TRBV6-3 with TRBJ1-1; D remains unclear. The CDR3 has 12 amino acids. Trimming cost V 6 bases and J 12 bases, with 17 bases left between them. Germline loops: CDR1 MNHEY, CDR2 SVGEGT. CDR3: CASSSLAVFSFF. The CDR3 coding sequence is TGTGCCAGCAGCTCATTAGCGGTGTTCTCTTTCTTT.

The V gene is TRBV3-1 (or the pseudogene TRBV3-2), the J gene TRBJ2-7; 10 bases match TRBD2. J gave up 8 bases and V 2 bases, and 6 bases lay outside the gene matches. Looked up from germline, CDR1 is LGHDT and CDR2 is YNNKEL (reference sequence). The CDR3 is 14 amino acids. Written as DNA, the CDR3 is TGTGCCAGCAGCCAAAGCACTAGCGGGAAAAAGCAGTACTTC. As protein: CASSQSTSGKKQYF.

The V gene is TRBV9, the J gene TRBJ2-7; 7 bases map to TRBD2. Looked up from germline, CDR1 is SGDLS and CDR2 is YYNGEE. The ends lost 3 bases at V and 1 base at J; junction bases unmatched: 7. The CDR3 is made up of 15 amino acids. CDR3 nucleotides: TGTGCCAGCAGCGAGGGGCCTAGCGGATCCTACGAGCAGTACTTC. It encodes CASSEGPSGSYEQYF.

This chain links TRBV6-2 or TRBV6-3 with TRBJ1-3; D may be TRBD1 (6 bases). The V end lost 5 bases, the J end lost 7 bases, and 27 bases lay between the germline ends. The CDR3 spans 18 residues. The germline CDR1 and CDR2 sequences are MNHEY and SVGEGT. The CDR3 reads CASSKGVIRGQVRNTIYF. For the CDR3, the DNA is TGTGCCAGCAGTAAAGGCGTGATCAGGGGACAAGTGAGGAACACCATATATTTT.

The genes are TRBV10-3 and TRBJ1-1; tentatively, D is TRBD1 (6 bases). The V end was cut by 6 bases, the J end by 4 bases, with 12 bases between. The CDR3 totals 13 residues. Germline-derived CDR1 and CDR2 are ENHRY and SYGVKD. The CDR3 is CAISAGEGTEAFF. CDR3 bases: TGTGCCATCAGCGCAGGGGAAGGCACTGAAGCTTTCTTT.

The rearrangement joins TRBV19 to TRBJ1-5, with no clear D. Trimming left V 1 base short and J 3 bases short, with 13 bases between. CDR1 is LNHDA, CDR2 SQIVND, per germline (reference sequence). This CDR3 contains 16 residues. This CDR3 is CASSIGGGTYNQPQHF. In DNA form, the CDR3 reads TGTGCCAGTAGTATAGGAGGTGGCACCTACAATCAGCCCCAGCATTTT.

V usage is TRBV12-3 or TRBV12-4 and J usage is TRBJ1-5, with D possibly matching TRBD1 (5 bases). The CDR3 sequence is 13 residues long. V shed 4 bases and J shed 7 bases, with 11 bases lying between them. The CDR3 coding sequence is TGTGCCAGCAGTTCCCATAACAGGCAGCCCCAGCATTTT. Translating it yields CASSSHNRQPQHF.

This CDR3 is CASRAGYSTEAFF. The CDR3 coding sequence is TGTGCCAGTAGAGCAGGGTATAGCACTGAAGCTTTCTTT. This rearrangement joins TRBV19 to TRBJ1-1; D may be TRBD1 (5 bases). The germline V gene has CDR1 LNHDA and CDR2 SQIVND (reference sequence). Trimming cost V 6 bases and J 4 bases, with 12 bases left between them. The CDR3 length is 13 residues.

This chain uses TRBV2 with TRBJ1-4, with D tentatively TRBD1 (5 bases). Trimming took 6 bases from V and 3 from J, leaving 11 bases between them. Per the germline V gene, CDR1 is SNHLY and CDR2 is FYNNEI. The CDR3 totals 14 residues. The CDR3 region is CASRVQEPNEKLFF. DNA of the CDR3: TGTGCCAGCAGAGTACAGGAGCCTAATGAAAAACTGTTTTTT.

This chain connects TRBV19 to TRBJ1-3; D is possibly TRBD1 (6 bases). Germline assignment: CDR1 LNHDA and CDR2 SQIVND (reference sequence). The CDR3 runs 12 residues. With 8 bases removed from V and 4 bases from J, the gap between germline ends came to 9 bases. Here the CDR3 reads CASGGRGNTIYF. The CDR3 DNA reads TGTGCCAGTGGGGGCAGAGGAAACACCATATATTTT. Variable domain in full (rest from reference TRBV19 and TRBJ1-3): DGGITQSPKYLFRKEGQNVTLSCEQNLNHDAMYWYRQDPGQGLRLIYYSQIVNDFQKGDIAEGYSVSREKKESFPLTVTSAQKNPTAFYLCASGGRGNTIYFGEGSWLTVV.

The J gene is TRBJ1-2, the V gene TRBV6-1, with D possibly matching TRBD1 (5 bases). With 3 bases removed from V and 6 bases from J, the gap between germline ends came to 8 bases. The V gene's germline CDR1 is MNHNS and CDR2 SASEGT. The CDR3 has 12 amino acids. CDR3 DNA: TGTGCCAGCAGTGACAGGGTTAATGGCTACACCTTC. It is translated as CASSDRVNGYTF.